The source of this T cell receptor beta chain is a study of OX40 agonist ivuxolimab in advanced cancers. Study-wide points: Specificity for antigen went undetermined in the expanded peripheral T cells. Normalized T-cell clonal expansion was also low in some nonresponders. At doses 0.1 to 3.0 mg/kg, CD4+ and CD8+ clones expanded.

TCRdb's copy holds only in-frame clones and misses some; the assay was immunoSEQ multiplex PCR. The data hold about 28,000 clones, with 70% to 90% observed a single time. Blood sampling took place at baseline, cycle 4 day 1, and cycle 7 day 1. With 7 bases removed from V and 0 bases from J, the gap between germline ends came to 18 bases. This CDR3 region has 16 residues. Germline V gives CDR1 MNHEY, CDR2 SMNVEV (reference sequence). As for this clone: Its antigen is undetermined.

The material was CD4+ or CD8+ T cells sorted from blood, obtained in a trial of the OX40 agonist ivuxolimab. The receptor's source is an adult with an advanced solid tumor such as melanoma, head and neck, liver or kidney cancer. The chain links TRBV27 to TRBJ1-1, with D possibly matching TRBD1 (6 bases). The CDR3 sequence is CASIGGAGSMNTEAFF. The CDR3 DNA follows: TGTGCCAGCATAGGGGGGGCGGGTAGTATGAACACTGAAGCTTTCTTT.